Sequencing of this T cell receptor (beta chain) was carried out in a study of T cells in Graves' hyperthyroidism and ophthalmopathy (dated by TCRdb to the late 2010s). With regard to the full study: Peripheral blood was collected at initial diagnosis, before any treatment. To identify distinguishing TCR V-J signatures, a discovery cohort of around 100 patients was used, comprising some 45 with Graves' ophthalmopathy and 57 with stable Graves' hyperthyroidism. Whether ophthalmopathy could be predicted prospectively was tested in an independent validation cohort made up of 18 to 20 hyperthyroidism patients plus 17 patients who later progressed to ophthalmopathy. The roughly 100 discovery patients were randomly divided into training and test sets at a 7:3 ratio. In addition, the study compared T-cell repertoires in thyroid tissue and in blood from roughly 6 Graves' hyperthyroidism patients. After sampling, hyperthyroidism patients received methimazole starting at 30 mg daily, and ophthalmopathy patients received high-dose intravenous methylprednisolone. TCR Vbeta CDR3 sequencing of 120 to 150 peripheral blood samples (approximately 44 ophthalmopathy, 75 to 85 hyperthyroidism and roughly 17 progressor patients) is reported in the paper.

A note on this clonotype: Its antigen remains unidentified. It has no much larger one-base neighbor in the sample; base qualities were not kept.

The TCR beta CDR3 regions were amplified from the RNA transcripts. A first-round RT-PCR of the TCR CDR3 used the HTBI primer set with the Qiagen OneStep RT-PCR kit. Libraries were constructed in a second round of multiplex PCR, after which size selection and purification were carried out. Paired-end sequencing of the libraries was performed with 100 bp reads on an Illumina HiSeq2000. Processing in the source paper ran as follows. SOAPnuke was used to process the raw data, removing reads that contained adapters or uncalled bases, had a mean Phred below 15, or lacked an exact match to the constant primer or identifier. COPE v1.2.5 was used to merge the high-quality paired reads, and each unique nucleotide sequence was defined as a clonotype. MiTCR v1.1 was used to align the clonotypes against IMGT TRBV, TRBD and TRBJ reference segments. The analysis included only V-J combinations with a frequency above 0.0001, which together covered around 99% of the repertoires. The TCS score was defined as F50 (clonal expansion) divided by E x V (chaos), with BLOSUM62-based TCRdist calculated between CDR3 peptides within each V-J. Welch's t-statistics and random forest reduced around 510 V-J features to under 15, which were used in a naive Bayes classifier (R e1071). The raw public data were reprocessed by TCRdb itself: fastp quality trimming at Q25, MiXCR clonotype calling, in-frame beta chains only. Under each unique CDR3 protein, matching rows form one entry showing the most common genes and DNA. In this record, the V and J calls reflect TCRdb's handling and not the investigators' own analysis. In this sample the table shows around 560,000 distinct CDR3 sequences, approximately 16% of which occur a single time. The ten largest clones add up to under 20% of the sample.

Stable Graves' hyperthyroidism was defined as the absence of progression to ophthalmopathy over 18 months of follow-up. Hyperthyroidism patients were aged 18 to 65 years and newly diagnosed, with disease duration of less than 2 months. Patients with uncontrolled infections, other autoimmune diseases, pregnancy or lactation were excluded. Clinical symptoms, serum thyroxine and TRAb, thyroid ultrasound, and orbital computed tomography formed the basis for the diagnoses. PBMCs were isolated from around 10 ml of fresh peripheral blood by Ficoll-Paque density gradient centrifugation. Total RNA was extracted using Trizol reagent, and RNA quality was assessed on an Agilent 2100 Bioanalyzer. The research as a whole found: No statistical method was used to set the sample size in advance, and investigators knew the group allocation. In cross-validation, a model built on a 13 V-J signature told ophthalmopathy apart from stable hyperthyroidism with just under 90% sensitivity and around 84% specificity, and in testing the same model reached 80%/75%. Most expanded thyroid clonotypes (frequency above 0.001) were also detected in blood, suggesting blood repertoires may reflect thyroid immune responses. In validation, progression to ophthalmopathy was predicted by the model with 70.59% sensitivity and roughly 76% specificity, a median of roughly 6 months before onset.

The clonotype comes from a woman aged 18-30 years with Graves' hyperthyroidism. The sample taken for sequencing was blood.

The CDR3 region: CASSSLAGGPDTQYF. Here is the DNA: TGTGCCAGCTCGTCTCTAGCGGGGGGGCCGGATACGCAGTATTTT. This receptor chain uses TRBV6-1 and TRBJ2-3, with TRBD2 matching 12 junction bases. The cysteine opens and the phenylalanine closes a CDR3 of 15 amino acids. The DNA shown is the 45-base CDR3, in frame from base 1. CDR1 and CDR2, looked up from the germline V gene, are MNHNS and SASEGT. Trimming leaves V shorter by 8 bases and J shorter by 6 bases, with the junction holding 9 bases beyond the gene matches.